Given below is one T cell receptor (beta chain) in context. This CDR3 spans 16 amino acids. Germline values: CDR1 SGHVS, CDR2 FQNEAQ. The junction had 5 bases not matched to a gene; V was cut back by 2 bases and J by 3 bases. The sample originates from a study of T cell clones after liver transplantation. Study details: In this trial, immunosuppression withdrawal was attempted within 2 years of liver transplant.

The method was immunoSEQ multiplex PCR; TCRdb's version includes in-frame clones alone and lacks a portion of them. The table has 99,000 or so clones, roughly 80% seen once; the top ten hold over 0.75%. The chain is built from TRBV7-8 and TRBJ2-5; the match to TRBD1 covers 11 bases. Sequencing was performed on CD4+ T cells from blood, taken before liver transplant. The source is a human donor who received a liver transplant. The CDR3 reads CASSLNGQGAKETQYF. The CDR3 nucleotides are TGTGCCAGCAGCTTAAACGGACAGGGGGCGAAAGAGACCCAGTACTTC.